The 9 T cell receptor beta chains below all came from one sample that was sequenced in a study of blood T cell repertoires in COVID-19. Method: immunoSEQ multiplex PCR; TCRdb's copy keeps in-frame clones and lacks some. The sample shows about 260,000 clones, around 87% of them seen only once. Source material: peripheral blood. These TCRs come from a woman aged 40 to 49 who had recovered from COVID-19.

The chain has TRBV4-1 and TRBJ1-5; 7 bases map to TRBD1. The V segment lost 3 bases and the J segment 11 bases; nucleotides outside the gene matches: 16. Looked up from germline, CDR1 is MGHRA and CDR2 is YSYEKL. The CDR3 contains 16 residues. The CDR3: CASSQPRGRGDEAQHF. The CDR3 DNA reads as TGCGCCAGCAGCCAGCCCAGGGGCAGGGGGGATGAGGCCCAGCATTTT.

V usage is TRBV11-2 and J usage is TRBJ1-2, with D maybe TRBD1 (6 bases). Germline V gives CDR1 SGHAT, CDR2 FQNNGV. V was trimmed by 5 bases and J by 4 bases, leaving 11 bases between them. The CDR3 extends over 13 amino acids. The CDR3 DNA sequence: TGTGCCAGCAGCCGGGGACAAACCTATGGCTACACCTTC. Translating it yields CASSRGQTYGYTF.

The genes are TRBV7-8 and TRBJ2-3; a weak D match, TRBD1 (6 bases). CDR1 is SGHVS, CDR2 FQNEAQ, per germline. The CDR3 consists of 14 residues. Between the trimmed V and J ends, which lost 5 bases and 2 bases, there was a span of 11 bases. The CDR3 sequence is CASSPQGITDTQYF. In DNA form, the CDR3 reads TGTGCCAGCAGCCCCCAGGGGATCACAGATACGCAGTATTTT.

The chain links TRBV5-1 to TRBJ2-7; TRBD2 agrees at 8 bases. Germline assignment: CDR1 SGHRS and CDR2 YFSETQ. With 0 bases clipped from V and 0 bases from J, the junction kept 8 bases outside the gene matches. CDR3 length: 17 amino acids. CDR3 region: CASSLAGERGFSYEQYF. As DNA, the CDR3 is TGCGCCAGCAGCTTGGCGGGGGAGCGGGGGTTCTCCTACGAGCAGTACTTC.

The table lists this clone with a few counts. The rearrangement joins TRBV7-2 to TRBJ2-5, with TRBD1 matching 9 bases. The CDR3 sequence is 14 residues long. Germline V lookup: CDR1 SGHTA, CDR2 FQGNSA. J gave up 6 bases and V 1 base, and 3 bases lay outside the gene matches. CDR3 sequence: CASSLGDRVQTQYF. In nucleotides, the CDR3 is TGTGCCAGCAGCTTAGGGGACAGGGTACAGACCCAGTACTTC.

V gene TRBV11-2 combines with J gene TRBJ1-1; D is ambiguous. CDR3 length equals 10 residues. V was trimmed by 4 bases and J by 7 bases, leaving 4 bases between them. Germline lookup yields CDR1 SGHAT and CDR2 FQNNGV. The chain's CDR3 is CASSSVEAFF. The CDR3 region has the DNA TGTGCCAGCAGCTCCGTTGAAGCTTTCTTT. Filled out from reference TRBV11-2 and TRBJ1-1, the complete variable domain reads EAGVAQSPRYKIIEKRQSVAFWCNPISGHATLYWYQQILGQGPKLLIQFQNNGVVDDSQLPKDRFSAERLKGVDSTLKIQPAKLEDSAVYLCASSSVEAFFGQGTRLTVV.

The chain couples TRBV2 to TRBJ1-1; no clear D. The germline V gene encodes CDR1 SNHLY and CDR2 FYNNEI. The CDR3 totals 12 residues. The V end lost 3 bases, the J end lost 2 bases, and 4 bases lay between the germline ends. CDR3 sequence reads: CASSDFNTEAFF. The CDR3 DNA reads TGTGCCAGCAGTGACTTTAACACTGAAGCTTTCTTT.

V gene TRBV10-3 combines with J gene TRBJ2-5; a possible D gene is TRBD1 (6 bases). In germline, CDR1 is ENHRY, CDR2 SYGVKD. The CDR3 contains 13 residues. Trimming shortened V by 0 bases and J by 14 bases, and 16 bases separated the two germline ends. The CDR3 bases are TGTGCCATCAGTGAGTCGAGACAGGACGGGCTCTACTTC. The encoded protein is CAISESRQDGLYF.

This clone was recorded once. The chain carries TRBV20-1 and TRBJ1-2; 8 bases align to TRBD1. CDR1 is DFQATT and CDR2 is SNEGSKA in the germline V gene (reference sequence). The CDR3 length is 11 residues. V was pared by 8 bases and J by 4 bases, with 3 bases of the junction left unmatched. The CDR3 sequence is CSPGQGYGYTF. CDR3 coding DNA: TGCAGTCCCGGACAGGGCTATGGCTACACCTTC.